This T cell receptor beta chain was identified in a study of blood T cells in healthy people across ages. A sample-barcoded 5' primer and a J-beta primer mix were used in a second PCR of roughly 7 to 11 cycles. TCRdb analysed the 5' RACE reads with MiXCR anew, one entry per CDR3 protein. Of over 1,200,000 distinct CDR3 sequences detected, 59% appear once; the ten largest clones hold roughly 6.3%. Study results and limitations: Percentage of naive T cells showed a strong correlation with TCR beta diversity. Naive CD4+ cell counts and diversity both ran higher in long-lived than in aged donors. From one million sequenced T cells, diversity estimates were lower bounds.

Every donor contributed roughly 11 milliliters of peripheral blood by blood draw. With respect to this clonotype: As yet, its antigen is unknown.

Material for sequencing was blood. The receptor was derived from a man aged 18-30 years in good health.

The CDR3 is CASSLKDSFYNEQFF. The DNA of the CDR3 is TGTGCCAGCAGCTTAAAGGACAGCTTCTACAATGAGCAGTTCTTC. The chain couples TRBV7-8 to TRBJ2-1, with D maybe TRBD1 (6 bases). Trimming removed 2 bases at V and 3 bases at J, with 11 bases between. The CDR3 covers 15 residues. The germline CDR1 and CDR2 sequences are SGHVS and FQNEAQ. The complete variable domain, with remaining parts taken from reference TRBV7-8 and TRBJ2-1, reads GAGVSQSPRYKVAKRGQDVALRCDPISGHVSLFWYQQALGQGPEFLTYFQNEAQLDKSGLPSDRFFAERPEGSVSTLKIQRTQQEDSAVYLCASSLKDSFYNEQFFGPGTRLTVL.